This T cell receptor (beta chain) stems from a study of shared clonotypes between healthy human individuals. The length of the CDR3 is 14 residues. Trimming cost V 6 bases and J 4 bases; bases outside gene matches: 5. Germline V gene data show CDR1 as MNHEY and CDR2 as SMNVEV (reference sequence). Produced via immunoSEQ multiplex PCR; TCRdb's table is partial and in-frame only. The data contain under 850,000 clones, roughly 72% of them singletons. It was into CD45RA+ naive and CD45RA-negative memory subsets that the CD4+ cells were split. The gene calls are TRBV27 and TRBJ1-2, with 10 bases matching TRBD1. The receptor was isolated from a woman in her 30s in good health. Sample: memory CD4+ T cells sorted from blood. Subset of the sample: CD45RA-negative fraction. The DNA for the CDR3 is TGTGCCAGCAGGCGACAGGGGGCTGGCTATGGCTACACCTTC. It is translated as CASRRQGAGYGYTF.